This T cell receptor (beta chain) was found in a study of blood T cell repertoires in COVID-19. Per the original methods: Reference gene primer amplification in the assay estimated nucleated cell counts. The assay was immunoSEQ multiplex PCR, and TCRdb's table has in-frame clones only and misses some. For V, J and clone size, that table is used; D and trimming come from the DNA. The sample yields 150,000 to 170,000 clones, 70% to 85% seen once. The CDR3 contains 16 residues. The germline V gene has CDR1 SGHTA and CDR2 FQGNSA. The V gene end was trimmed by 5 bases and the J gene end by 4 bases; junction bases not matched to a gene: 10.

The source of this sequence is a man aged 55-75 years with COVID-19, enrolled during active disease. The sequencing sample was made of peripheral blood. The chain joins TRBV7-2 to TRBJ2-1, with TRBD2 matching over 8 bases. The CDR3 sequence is CASSPLQRGLYNEQFF. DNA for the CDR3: TGTGCCAGCAGCCCGCTCCAGCGGGGGCTATACAATGAGCAGTTCTTC.